This TCR beta chain came from a study of graft-versus-host responses after intestinal transplantation. Points on this clone: Its matching antigen is unknown.

The germline V gene has CDR1 SGDLS and CDR2 YYNGEE. The CDR3 has 20 amino acids. After removal of 4 bases from V and 7 bases from J, the junction contained 19 bases not matched to a gene. The data were produced by immunoSEQ multiplex PCR, yet TCRdb's version contains in-frame clones alone and is incomplete. The table includes fewer than 45,000 clones, 90% to 95% detected once. Whole-study findings and limits: GvH clonotypes were identified within recipient marrow, with a subset emerging first in ileum or blood.

This receptor was taken from a human patient who received an intestinal transplant, so some T cells may come from the graft donor. This chain connects TRBV9 to TRBJ2-1; TRBD2 matches at 14 bases. The sample in question was PBMCs, obtained 16 days after intestinal transplant. The CDR3, as DNA: TGTGCCAGCAGCCGAACCGGGACCTTCGGACTAGCGGGAGGCGAGAATGAGCAGTTCTTC. It translates to CASSRTGTFGLAGGENEQFF.